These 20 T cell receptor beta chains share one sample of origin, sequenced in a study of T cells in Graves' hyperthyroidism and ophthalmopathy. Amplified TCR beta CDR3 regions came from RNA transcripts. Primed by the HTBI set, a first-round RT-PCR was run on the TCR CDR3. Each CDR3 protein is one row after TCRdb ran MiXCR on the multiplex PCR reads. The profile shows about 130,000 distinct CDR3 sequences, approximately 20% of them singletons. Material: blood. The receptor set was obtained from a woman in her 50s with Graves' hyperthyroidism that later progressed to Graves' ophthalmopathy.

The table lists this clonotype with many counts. The CDR3 DNA reads TGTGCCAGCAGAGGAGGACAAGTATCCTACAATGAGCAGTTCTTC. Its protein is CASRGGQVSYNEQFF. The gene calls are TRBV5-6 and TRBJ2-1; TRBD1 or TRBD2 may be the D gene (5 bases each). Germline CDR1 and CDR2: SGHDT and YYEEEE. The CDR3 has 15 residues. Trimming shortened V by 5 bases and J by 1 base, and 13 bases separated the two germline ends. Full variable domain (missing parts from reference TRBV5-6 and TRBJ2-1): DAGVTQSPTHLIKTRGQQVTLRCSPKSGHDTVSWYQQALGQGPQFIFQYYEEEERQRGNFPDRFSGHQFPNYSSELNVNALLLGDSALYLCASRGGQVSYNEQFFGPGTRLTVL.

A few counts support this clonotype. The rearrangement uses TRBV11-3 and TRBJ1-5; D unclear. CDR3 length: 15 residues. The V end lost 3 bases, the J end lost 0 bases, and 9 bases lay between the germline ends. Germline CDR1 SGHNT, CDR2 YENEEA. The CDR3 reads CASSLWARSNQPQHF. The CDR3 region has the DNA TGTGCCAGCAGCTTGTGGGCCCGTAGCAATCAGCCCCAGCATTTT.

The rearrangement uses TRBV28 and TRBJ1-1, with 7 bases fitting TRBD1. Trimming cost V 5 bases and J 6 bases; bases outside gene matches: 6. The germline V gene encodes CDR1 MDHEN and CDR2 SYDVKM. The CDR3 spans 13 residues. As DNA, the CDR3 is TGTGCCAGCAGTCTGGGGACAGTACCTGAAGCTTTCTTT. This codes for CASSLGTVPEAFF.

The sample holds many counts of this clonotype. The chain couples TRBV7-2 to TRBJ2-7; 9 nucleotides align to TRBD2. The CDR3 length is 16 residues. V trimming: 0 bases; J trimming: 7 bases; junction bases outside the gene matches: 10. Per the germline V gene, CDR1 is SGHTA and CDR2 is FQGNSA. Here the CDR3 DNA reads TGTGCCAGCAGCTTAGCCCCCCTAGCGGGATCCCCTGAGCAGTACTTC. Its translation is CASSLAPLAGSPEQYF.

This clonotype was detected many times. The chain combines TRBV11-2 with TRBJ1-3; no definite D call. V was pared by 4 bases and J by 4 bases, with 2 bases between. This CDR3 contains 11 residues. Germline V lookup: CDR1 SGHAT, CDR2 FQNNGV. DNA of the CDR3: TGTGCCAGCAGCTCAGGAAACACCATATATTTT. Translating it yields CASSSGNTIYF.

The chain's CDR3 is CASSLRRQDSYEQYF. In nucleotides, the CDR3 is TGTGCCAGCAGCTTACGGCGTCAGGACAGCTACGAGCAGTACTTC. V gene TRBV7-8 combines with J gene TRBJ2-7; TRBD1 is a possible D gene (6 bases). This CDR3 spans 15 amino acids. Trimming removed 2 bases from V and 3 bases from J, with 14 bases in between. Per germline, CDR1 SGHVS and CDR2 FQNEAQ.

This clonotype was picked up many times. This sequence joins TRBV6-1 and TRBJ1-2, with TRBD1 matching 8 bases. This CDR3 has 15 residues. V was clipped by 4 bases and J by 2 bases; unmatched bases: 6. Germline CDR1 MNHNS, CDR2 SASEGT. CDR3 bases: TGTGCCAGCAGTGTTTCAGGGGGCAGGAACTATGGCTACACCTTC. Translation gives CASSVSGGRNYGYTF.

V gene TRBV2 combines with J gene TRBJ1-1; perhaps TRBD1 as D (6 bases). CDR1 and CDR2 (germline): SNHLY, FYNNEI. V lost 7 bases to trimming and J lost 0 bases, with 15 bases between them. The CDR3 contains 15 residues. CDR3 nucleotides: TGTGCCAGCATCCGACAGGATCTCATGAACACTGAAGCTTTCTTT. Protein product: CASIRQDLMNTEAFF.

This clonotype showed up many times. DNA for the CDR3: TGTGCCAGCAGCGCCCGAGCGGGAGGGGACAATGAGCAGTTCTTC. This translates into CASSARAGGDNEQFF. The rearrangement joins TRBV6-1 to TRBJ2-1; 10 bases agree with TRBD2. The V segment lost 6 bases and the J segment 5 bases; nucleotides outside the gene matches: 7. Germline CDR1 and CDR2: MNHNS and SASEGT. The CDR3 spans 15 residues.

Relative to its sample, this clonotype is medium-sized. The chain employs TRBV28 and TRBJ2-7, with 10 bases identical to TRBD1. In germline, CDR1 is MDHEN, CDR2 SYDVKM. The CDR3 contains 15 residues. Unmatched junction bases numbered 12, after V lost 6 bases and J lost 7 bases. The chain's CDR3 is CASSLTTGGQGEQYF. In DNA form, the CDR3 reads TGTGCCAGCAGCTTAACGACAGGGGGCCAAGGGGAGCAGTACTTC.

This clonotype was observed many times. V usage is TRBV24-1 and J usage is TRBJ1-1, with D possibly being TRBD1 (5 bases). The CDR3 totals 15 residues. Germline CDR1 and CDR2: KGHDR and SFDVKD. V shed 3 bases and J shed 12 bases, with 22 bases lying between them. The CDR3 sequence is CATSDPLEQWGRTFF. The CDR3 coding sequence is TGTGCCACCAGTGATCCCCTGGAACAGTGGGGCCGGACTTTCTTT.

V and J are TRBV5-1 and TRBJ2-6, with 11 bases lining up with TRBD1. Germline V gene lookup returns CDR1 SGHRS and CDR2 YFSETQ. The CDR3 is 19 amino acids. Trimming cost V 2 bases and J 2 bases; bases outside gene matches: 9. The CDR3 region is CASSLRTGGDGTGANVLTF. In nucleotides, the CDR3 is TGCGCCAGCAGCTTACGGACAGGGGGCGATGGGACTGGGGCCAACGTCCTGACTTTC.

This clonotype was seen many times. The DNA of the CDR3 is TGTGCCAGCAGTTCCTACAGCTACTCCTCCTACGAGCAGTACTTC. As protein: CASSSYSYSSYEQYF. This chain links TRBV27 with TRBJ2-7; no reliable D call. The CDR3 loop spans 15 amino acids. Germline V gene data show CDR1 as MNHEY and CDR2 as SMNVEV (reference sequence). Trimming stripped 4 bases from V and 0 bases from J, with 13 bases between.

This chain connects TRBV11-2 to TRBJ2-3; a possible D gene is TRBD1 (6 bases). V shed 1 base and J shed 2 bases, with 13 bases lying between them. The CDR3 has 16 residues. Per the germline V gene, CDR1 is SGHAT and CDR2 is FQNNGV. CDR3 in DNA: TGTGCCAGCAGCTTAGGGTTTAGGGGGAACACAGATACGCAGTATTTT. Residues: CASSLGFRGNTDTQYF.

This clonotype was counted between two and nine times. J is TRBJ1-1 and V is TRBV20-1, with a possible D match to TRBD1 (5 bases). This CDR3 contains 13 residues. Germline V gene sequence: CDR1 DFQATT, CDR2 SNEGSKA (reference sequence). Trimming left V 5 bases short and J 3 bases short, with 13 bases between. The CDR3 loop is CSAGDGAHTEAFF. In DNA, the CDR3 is TGCAGTGCTGGGGACGGCGCACACACTGAAGCTTTCTTT.

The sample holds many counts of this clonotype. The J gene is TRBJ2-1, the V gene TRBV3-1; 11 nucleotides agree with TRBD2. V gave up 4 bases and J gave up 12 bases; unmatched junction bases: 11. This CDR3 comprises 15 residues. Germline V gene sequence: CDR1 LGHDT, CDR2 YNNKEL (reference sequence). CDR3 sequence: CASSRRLAGSLGQFF. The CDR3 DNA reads TGTGCCAGCAGCCGAAGACTAGCGGGGTCTCTCGGGCAGTTCTTC.

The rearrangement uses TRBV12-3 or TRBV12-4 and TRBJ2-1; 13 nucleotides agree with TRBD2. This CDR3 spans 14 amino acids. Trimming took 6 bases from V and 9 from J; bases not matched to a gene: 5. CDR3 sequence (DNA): TGTGCCAGCAGCCGGACTAGCGGGAGTGGTGAGCAGTTCTTC. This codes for CASSRTSGSGEQFF.

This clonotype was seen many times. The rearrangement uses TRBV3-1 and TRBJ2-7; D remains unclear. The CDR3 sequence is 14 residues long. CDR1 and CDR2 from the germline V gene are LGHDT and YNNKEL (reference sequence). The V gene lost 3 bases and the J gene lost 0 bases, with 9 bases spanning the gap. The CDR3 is CASSHPDTSYEQYF. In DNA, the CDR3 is TGTGCCAGCAGCCACCCCGACACCTCCTACGAGCAGTACTTC.

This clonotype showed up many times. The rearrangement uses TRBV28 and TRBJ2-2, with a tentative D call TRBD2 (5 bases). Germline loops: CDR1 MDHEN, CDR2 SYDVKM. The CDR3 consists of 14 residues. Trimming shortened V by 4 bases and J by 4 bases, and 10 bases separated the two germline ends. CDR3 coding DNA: TGTGCCAGCAGTTCCCCCGGGATCACCGGGGAGCTGTTTTTT. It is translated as CASSSPGITGELFF.

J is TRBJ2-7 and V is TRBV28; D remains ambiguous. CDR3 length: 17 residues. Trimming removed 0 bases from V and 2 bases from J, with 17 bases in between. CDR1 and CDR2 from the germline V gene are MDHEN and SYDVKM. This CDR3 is CASSLWSVTLDPYEQYF. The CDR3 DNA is TGTGCCAGCAGTTTATGGTCAGTAACATTGGACCCCTACGAGCAGTACTTC.